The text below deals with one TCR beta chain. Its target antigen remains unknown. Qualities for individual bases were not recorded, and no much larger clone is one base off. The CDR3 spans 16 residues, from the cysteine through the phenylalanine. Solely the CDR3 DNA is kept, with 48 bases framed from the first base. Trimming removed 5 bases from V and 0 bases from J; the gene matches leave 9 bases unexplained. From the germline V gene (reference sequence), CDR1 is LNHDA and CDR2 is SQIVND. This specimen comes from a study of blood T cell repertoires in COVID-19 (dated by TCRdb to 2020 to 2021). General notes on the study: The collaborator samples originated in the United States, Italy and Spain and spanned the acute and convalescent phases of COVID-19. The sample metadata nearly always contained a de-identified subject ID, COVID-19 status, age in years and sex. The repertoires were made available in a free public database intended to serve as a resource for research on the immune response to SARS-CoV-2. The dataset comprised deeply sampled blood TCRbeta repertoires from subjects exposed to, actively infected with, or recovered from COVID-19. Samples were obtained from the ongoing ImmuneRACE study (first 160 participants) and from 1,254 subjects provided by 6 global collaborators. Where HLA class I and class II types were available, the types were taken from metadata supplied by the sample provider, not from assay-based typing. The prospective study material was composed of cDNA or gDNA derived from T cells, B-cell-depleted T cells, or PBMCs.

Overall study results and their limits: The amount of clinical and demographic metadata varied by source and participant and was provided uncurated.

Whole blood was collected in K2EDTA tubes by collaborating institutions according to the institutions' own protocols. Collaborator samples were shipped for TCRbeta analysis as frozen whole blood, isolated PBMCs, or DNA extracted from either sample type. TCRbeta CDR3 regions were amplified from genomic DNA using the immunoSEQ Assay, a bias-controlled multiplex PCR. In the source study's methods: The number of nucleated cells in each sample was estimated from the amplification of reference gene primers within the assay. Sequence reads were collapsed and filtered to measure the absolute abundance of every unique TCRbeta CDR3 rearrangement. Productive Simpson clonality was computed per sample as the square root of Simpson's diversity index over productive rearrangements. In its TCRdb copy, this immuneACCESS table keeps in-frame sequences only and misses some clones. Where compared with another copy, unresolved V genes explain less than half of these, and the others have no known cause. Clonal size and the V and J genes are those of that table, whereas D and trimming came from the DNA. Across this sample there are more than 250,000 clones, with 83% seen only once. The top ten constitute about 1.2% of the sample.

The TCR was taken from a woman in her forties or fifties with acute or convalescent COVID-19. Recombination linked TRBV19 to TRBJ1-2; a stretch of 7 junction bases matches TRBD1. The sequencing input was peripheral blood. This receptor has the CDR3 CASSPSRDSPNYGYTF. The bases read TGTGCCAGTAGTCCCAGCCGGGACAGCCCTAACTATGGCTACACCTTC.